The 20 T cell receptor beta chains reported below all come from one sample, sequenced in a study of identical twins. One entry per CDR3 protein results from TCRdb running MiXCR on the 5' RACE reads. The sample has 200,000 to 250,000 distinct CDR3 sequences, roughly 7% seen once. In addition, the sample was reused for a study of yellow fever vaccine responses in identical twins.

Sequencing input: memory (CD45RO+) T cells sorted from blood. These TCRs come from a woman in her late teens or twenties in good health.

This chain uses TRBV11-1 with TRBJ2-5; D is unresolved. Germline assignment: CDR1 SGHAT and CDR2 FQDESV (reference sequence). The CDR3 has 13 amino acids. Trimming shortened V by 1 base and J by 5 bases, and 8 bases separated the two germline ends. CDR3 sequence (DNA): TGTGCCAGCAGCTTAGGGTCAGCGGAGACCCAGTACTTC. Amino acid sequence: CASSLGSAETQYF.

This clonotype was recorded at least ten times. The chain has TRBV5-1 and TRBJ1-1; a possible D gene is TRBD1 (6 bases). V was cut by 4 bases and J by 1 base, with 11 bases left in between. Looked up from germline, CDR1 is SGHRS and CDR2 is YFSETQ. The CDR3 is 14 residues long. CDR3: CASSERQENTEAFF. CDR3 nucleotides: TGCGCCAGCAGCGAAAGACAGGAGAACACTGAAGCTTTCTTT.

The V call is TRBV7-2, the J call TRBJ2-7; 10 bases line up with TRBD2. CDR3 length equals 15 residues. Losses at the gene ends were 6 bases for V and 2 bases for J; bases not matched to a gene: 7. Germline V gives CDR1 SGHTA, CDR2 FQGNSA. CDR3 region: CASSLLAGAAYEQYF. The CDR3 DNA sequence: TGTGCCAGCAGTCTTCTAGCGGGAGCAGCCTACGAGCAGTACTTC. Supplemented by reference TRBV7-2 and TRBJ2-7, the full variable domain reads GAGVSQSPSNKVTEKGKDVELRCDPISGHTALYWYRQSLGQGLEFLIYFQGNSAPDKSGLPSDRFSAERTGGSVSTLTIQRTQQEDSAVYLCASSLLAGAAYEQYFGPGTRLTVT.

This clonotype was seen repeatedly, ten times or more. V usage is TRBV3-1 and J usage is TRBJ2-6, with D perhaps TRBD2 (6 bases). The V end was cut by 0 bases, the J end by 0 bases, with 6 bases between. CDR1 and CDR2 (germline): LGHDT, YNNKEL (reference sequence). The CDR3 runs 16 residues. CDR3 DNA: TGTGCCAGCAGCCAAGAAGCGGGCTCTGGGGCCAACGTCCTGACTTTC. It specifies CASSQEAGSGANVLTF.

This clonotype was recorded many times. This chain joins TRBV5-1 and TRBJ2-3, with 9 bases aligning to TRBD1. Germline values: CDR1 SGHRS, CDR2 YFSETQ. J gave up 4 bases and V 4 bases, and 7 bases lay outside the gene matches. The CDR3 is 15 residues long. The CDR3 here is CASSTRDRDSDTQYF. Here the CDR3 DNA reads TGCGCCAGCAGCACCAGGGACAGGGACTCAGATACGCAGTATTTT. Full variable domain (missing parts from reference TRBV5-1 and TRBJ2-3): KAGVTQTPRYLIKTRGQQVTLSCSPISGHRSVSWYQQTPGQGLQFLFEYFSETQRNKGNFPGRFSGRQFSNSRSEMNVSTLELGDSALYLCASSTRDRDSDTQYFGPGTRLTVL.

Ten or more counts support this clonotype. This chain joins TRBV12-3 or TRBV12-4 and TRBJ2-2, with D unresolved. The length of the CDR3 is 14 residues. Trimming cost V 5 bases and J 5 bases, with 12 bases left between them. Written as DNA, the CDR3 is TGTGCCAGCAGTCGAGACCGGGTTACCGGGGAGCTGTTTTTT. As protein: CASSRDRVTGELFF.

In this sample, this clonotype turned up many times. The gene calls are TRBV12-3 or TRBV12-4 and TRBJ1-5, with D uncertain. This CDR3 is 15 amino acids long. Deletions cut 6 bases from V and 3 bases from J, with 15 bases between. CDR3 loop: CASSRRGGPNQPQHF. CDR3 nucleotide sequence: TGTGCCAGCAGCCGTAGAGGTGGACCCAATCAGCCCCAGCATTTT.

This clonotype was picked up a small number of times. The CDR3 region is CASSEAGGQYSNQPQHF. DNA for the CDR3: TGTGCCAGCAGTGAAGCGGGGGGACAGTATAGCAATCAGCCCCAGCATTTT. The chain couples TRBV6-1 to TRBJ1-5; 7 nucleotides line up with TRBD1. The CDR3 runs 17 residues. CDR1 is MNHNS, CDR2 SASEGT, per germline. The V gene end was trimmed by 0 bases and the J gene end by 0 bases; junction bases not matched to a gene: 5.

The chain uses TRBV5-1 and TRBJ2-5; 8 bases map to TRBD2. The germline V gene encodes CDR1 SGHRS and CDR2 YFSETQ. Germline trimming cut 1 base from V and 4 bases from J; bases unmatched to any gene: 3. The CDR3 has 14 residues. CDR3 residues: CASSLNSGAETQYF. The CDR3 DNA is TGCGCCAGCAGCTTGAATAGCGGGGCAGAGACCCAGTACTTC.

This clonotype was seen a few times. The J gene is TRBJ1-2, the V gene TRBV6-4; TRBD1 aligns across 8 bases. Trimming removed 0 bases from V and 9 bases from J; junction bases left unmatched: 9. This CDR3 has 15 residues. The germline V gene encodes CDR1 MRHNA and CDR2 SNTAGT. CDR3 amino acids: CASSDSVGQGGSYTF. CDR3 in DNA: TGTGCCAGCAGTGACTCAGTAGGACAGGGAGGTAGCTACACCTTC.

This clonotype was counted only a few times. J is TRBJ1-2 and V is TRBV12-5; TRBD1 is a possible D gene (5 bases). This CDR3 is built from 15 residues. V lost 0 bases and J 3 bases, leaving 11 bases between the germline ends. Germline CDR1 and CDR2: LGHNT and FRNRAP. Here the CDR3 DNA reads TGTGCTAGTGGTTTGGTATGGGGCCACTACTATGGCTACACCTTC. Its translation is CASGLVWGHYYGYTF.

This clonotype was recorded many times. CDR3 nucleotides: TGTGCCAGCAGCTTAGCCGAGACCCAGTACTTC. As protein: CASSLAETQYF. This chain links TRBV7-9 with TRBJ2-5; D gene ambiguous. CDR3 size: 11 residues. V shed 0 bases and J shed 5 bases, with 1 base lying between them. The germline gives CDR1 SEHNR, CDR2 FQNEAQ (reference sequence).

This chain links TRBV12-3 or TRBV12-4 with TRBJ2-6; possibly TRBD1 for D (6 bases). This CDR3 region has 16 residues. The ends were cut back, 2 bases at V and 0 bases at J, with 8 bases in the middle. CDR3 sequence (DNA): TGTGCCAGCAGTTTAAGAGGGGGCTCTGGGGCCAACGTCCTGACTTTC. Translation gives CASSLRGGSGANVLTF.

This clonotype appeared many times. The chain links TRBV11-2 to TRBJ2-3; no reliable D call. V lost 6 bases and J 6 bases, leaving 7 bases between the germline ends. The CDR3 contains 11 residues. CDR1 and CDR2 (germline): SGHAT, FQNNGV. The CDR3 loop is CASSLRDTQYF. The CDR3 region has the DNA TGTGCCAGCAGTTTGAGGGATACGCAGTATTTT.

This clonotype was found a few times. The CDR3 DNA sequence: TGTGCCAGCAGCCAAGGGGACGGCGACACTGAAGCTTTCTTT. Protein sequence: CASSQGDGDTEAFF. This chain joins TRBV3-1 and TRBJ1-1; possibly TRBD1 for D (5 bases). The CDR3 loop spans 14 amino acids. The germline V and J ends were trimmed by 1 base and 3 bases, with 9 bases remaining between them. CDR1 is LGHDT and CDR2 is YNNKEL in the germline V gene (reference sequence).

This clonotype was observed a few times. The chain links TRBV18 to TRBJ1-1; 8 bases line up with TRBD1. In germline, CDR1 is KGHSH, CDR2 LQKENI. This CDR3 is built from 15 residues. Trimming at V came to 3 bases and at J to 1 base, leaving 4 bases not matched to a gene. CDR3 sequence: CASSPRQGRNTEAFF. CDR3 sequence (DNA): TGTGCCAGCTCACCTCGACAGGGGAGGAACACTGAAGCTTTCTTT.

In this sample, this clonotype turned up a few times. V usage is TRBV12-3 or TRBV12-4 and J usage is TRBJ1-5; weak D call: TRBD1 (5 bases). Trimming cost V 3 bases and J 3 bases, with 15 bases left between them. This CDR3 has 16 residues. The CDR3 DNA reads TGTGCCAGCAGTTTCCACAGACAGTCGAACAATCAGCCCCAGCATTTT. This gives the protein CASSFHRQSNNQPQHF.

This clonotype was seen ten or more times. The chain is built from TRBV4-1 and TRBJ2-3; D is perhaps TRBD2 (6 bases). Trimming took 4 bases from V and 2 from J, leaving 13 bases between them. This CDR3 is 15 amino acids long. CDR1 is MGHRA, CDR2 YSYEKL, per germline. CDR3 DNA: TGCGCCAGCAGCCTTGGGGGGACTTCCACAGATACGCAGTATTTT. Amino acid sequence: CASSLGGTSTDTQYF.

This clonotype occurred many times. This chain links TRBV28 with TRBJ2-7; 9 bases align to TRBD1. The V segment lost 3 bases and the J segment 5 bases; nucleotides outside the gene matches: 2. Germline V gives CDR1 MDHEN, CDR2 SYDVKM. The CDR3 is 13 residues long. The CDR3 loop reads CASSFTGGHEQYV. The DNA for the CDR3 is TGTGCCAGCAGTTTTACAGGGGGCCACGAGCAGTACGTC.

This clonotype was counted many times. The V and J genes are TRBV5-1 and TRBJ2-5, with 11 bases matching TRBD2. Germline lookup yields CDR1 SGHRS and CDR2 YFSETQ. This CDR3 has 16 amino acids. The trim removed 0 bases at V and 5 bases at J, leaving 6 bases unmatched. Written as DNA, the CDR3 is TGCGCCAGCAGCTTGGTGGGGACTAGCGGTCTGGAGACCCAGTACTTC. It is translated as CASSLVGTSGLETQYF.